This T cell receptor (beta chain) was obtained from a study of OX40 agonist ivuxolimab in advanced cancers. Worth noting for this clone: The antigen is not known.

Clones were sequenced by immunoSEQ multiplex PCR, and TCRdb holds only the in-frame ones, with some missing. The sample yields some 70,000 clones, just over 85% seen once. The study's findings and limits: In the 0.1 to 3.0 mg/kg range, CD4+ and CD8+ blood T cells had expanded clonally by week 6.

Germline CDR1 reads SGHAT; CDR2 reads FQNNGV. CDR3 size: 15 residues. V dropped 5 bases and J dropped 4 bases, with 14 bases sitting between them. The origin of this receptor is an adult with an advanced solid tumor such as melanoma, head and neck, liver or kidney cancer. The V call is TRBV11-2, the J call TRBJ2-2; D is ambiguous. The source was CD4+ or CD8+ T cells sorted from blood, collected in a trial of the OX40 agonist ivuxolimab. CDR3 bases: TGTGCCAGCAGCCTTACAGTATCCGGCACCGGGGAGCTGTTTTTT. Protein product: CASSLTVSGTGELFF.